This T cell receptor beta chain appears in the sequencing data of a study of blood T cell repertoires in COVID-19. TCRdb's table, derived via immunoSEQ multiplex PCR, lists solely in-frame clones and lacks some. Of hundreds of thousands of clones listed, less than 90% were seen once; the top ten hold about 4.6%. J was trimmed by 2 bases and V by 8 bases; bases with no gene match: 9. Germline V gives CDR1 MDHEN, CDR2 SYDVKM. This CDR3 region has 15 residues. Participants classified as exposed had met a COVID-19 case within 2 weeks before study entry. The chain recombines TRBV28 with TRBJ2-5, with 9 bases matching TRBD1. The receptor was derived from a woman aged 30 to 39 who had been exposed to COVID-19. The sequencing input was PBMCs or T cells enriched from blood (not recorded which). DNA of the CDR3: TGTGCCAGCTGTGGATCGACAGGGGGACAAGAGACCCAGTACTTC. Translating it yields CASCGSTGGQETQYF. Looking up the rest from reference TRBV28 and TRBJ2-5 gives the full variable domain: DVKVTQSSRYLVKRTGEKVFLECVQDMDHENMFWYRQDPGLGLRLIYFSYDVKMKEKGDIPEGYSVSREKKERFSLILESASTNQTSMYLCASCGSTGGQETQYFGPGTRLLVL.